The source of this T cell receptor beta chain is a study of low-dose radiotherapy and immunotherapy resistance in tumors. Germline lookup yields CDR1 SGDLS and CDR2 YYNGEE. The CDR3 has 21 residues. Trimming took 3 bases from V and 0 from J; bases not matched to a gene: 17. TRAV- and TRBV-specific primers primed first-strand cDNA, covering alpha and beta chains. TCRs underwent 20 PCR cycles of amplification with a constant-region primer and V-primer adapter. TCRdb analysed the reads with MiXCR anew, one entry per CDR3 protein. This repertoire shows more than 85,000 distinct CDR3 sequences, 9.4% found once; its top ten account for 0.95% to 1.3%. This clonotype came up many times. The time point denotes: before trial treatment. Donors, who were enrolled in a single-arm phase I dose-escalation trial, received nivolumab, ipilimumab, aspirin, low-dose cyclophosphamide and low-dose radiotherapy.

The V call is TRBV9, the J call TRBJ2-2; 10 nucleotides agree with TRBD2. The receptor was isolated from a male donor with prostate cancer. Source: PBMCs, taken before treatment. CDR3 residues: CASSAPRLAGLQKSNTGELFF. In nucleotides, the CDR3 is TGTGCCAGCAGCGCCCCGAGACTAGCGGGCTTGCAAAAATCGAACACCGGGGAGCTGTTTTTT.